This is a list of T cell receptor beta chains from one sample in a study of identical twins' blood T cells. MiXCR, applied by TCRdb to the 5' RACE reads, yields one record per CDR3 protein. In the table there are fewer than 450,000 distinct CDR3 sequences, roughly 28% of which are singletons. Sample: PBMCs. These receptors came from a woman between 18 and 49 years old in good health. Each CDR3 is given with its conserved first and last residue. The D gene is left open where the match is weak. Size is stated for part of the rows, as once, few or many counts, or as a class when the clone is expanded.

d_gene	v_gene	j_gene	abundance	CDR3aa	CDR3nt
NA	TRBV5-1	TRBJ1-1	NA	CASSLVQAGNTEAFF	TGCGCCAGCAGCTTGGTACAGGCCGGGAACACTGAAGCTTTCTTT
TRBD2	TRBV20-1	TRBJ2-3	NA	CSAASGESTDTQYF	TGCAGTGCTGCTAGCGGGGAGTCCACAGATACGCAGTATTTT
NA	TRBV29-1	TRBJ2-5	few	CSGRRFQETQYF	TGCAGCGGAAGGAGATTTCAAGAGACCCAGTACTTC
NA	TRBV20-1	TRBJ2-3	NA	CSAGRFDSTDTQYF	TGCAGTGCTGGTCGGTTCGATTCCACAGATACGCAGTATTTT
TRBD1	TRBV20-1	TRBJ1-1	few	CSALDRGRVSTEAFF	TGCAGTGCTCTTGACAGGGGGCGCGTATCCACTGAAGCTTTCTTT
TRBD1	TRBV6-1	TRBJ1-6	few	CASRHQGADNSPLHF	TGTGCCAGTAGACACCAGGGGGCGGATAATTCACCCCTCCACTTT
NA	TRBV2	TRBJ1-4	few	CASRGPKDPGLFF	TGTGCCAGCAGGGGCCCAAAGGATCCGGGGCTGTTTTTT
NA	TRBV7-9	TRBJ1-6	few	CASSLGPLNSPLHF	TGTGCCAGCAGCTTAGGGCCCCTTAATTCACCCCTCCACTTT
NA	TRBV20-1	TRBJ1-6	few	CSASRAGRNSPLHF	TGCAGTGCTTCACGGGCGGGGCGCAATTCACCCCTCCACTTT
TRBD1	TRBV20-1	TRBJ1-5	NA	CSALDRERNQPQHF	TGCAGTGCTTTGGACAGGGAACGCAATCAGCCCCAGCATTTT
TRBD2	TRBV11-2	TRBJ2-3	NA	CASSPSGRVQDTQYF	TGTGCCAGCAGCCCTAGCGGGAGGGTTCAAGATACGCAGTATTTT
NA	TRBV29-1	TRBJ2-2	NA	CSVVGQLSGELFF	TGCAGCGTCGTCGGACAGCTTAGCGGGGAGCTGTTTTTT
NA	TRBV7-2	TRBJ2-7	NA	CASSLVSAEAYVQYF	TGTGCCAGCAGCTTAGTTTCAGCGGAGGCCTACGTGCAGTACTTC
NA	TRBV6-1	TRBJ1-1	NA	CASSVEGLMNTEAFF	TGTGCCAGCAGTGTGGAGGGCCTCATGAACACTGAAGCTTTCTTT
NA	TRBV5-5	TRBJ1-5	NA	CASSSQNQPQHF	TGTGCCAGCAGCTCCCAAAATCAGCCCCAGCATTTT
NA	TRBV20-1	TRBJ1-2	NA	CSAITARTNYGYTF	TGCAGTGCCATAACGGCCAGGACGAACTATGGCTACACCTTC
NA	TRBV29-1	TRBJ1-2	NA	CSVDALYYGYTF	TGCAGCGTTGACGCCTTGTACTATGGCTACACCTTC
NA	TRBV2	TRBJ2-3	NA	CASSEPGGPNTQYF	TGTGCCAGCAGTGAACCGGGGGGCCCAAATACGCAGTATTTT
TRBD1	TRBV20-1	TRBJ1-4	NA	CSALTGFDEKLFF	TGCAGTGCTTTGACAGGGTTTGATGAAAAACTGTTTTTT
TRBD2	TRBV12-3/TRBV12-4	TRBJ2-1	NA	CASSLFWASGSAGYNEQFF	TGTGCCAGCAGTTTATTTTGGGCTAGCGGGAGTGCGGGTTACAATGAGCAGTTCTTC
NA	TRBV5-4	TRBJ2-5	few	CASSLAAARQETQYF	TGTGCCAGCAGCTTGGCCGCGGCTAGACAAGAGACCCAGTACTTC
NA	TRBV7-8	TRBJ2-1	few	CASSLGGLRGNNEQFF	TGTGCCAGCAGCTTAGGGGGACTTCGCGGGAACAATGAGCAGTTCTTC
NA	TRBV12-3/TRBV12-4	TRBJ1-1	NA	CASSPYTQGWTEAFF	TGTGCCAGCAGTCCGTATACCCAGGGATGGACTGAAGCTTTCTTT
NA	TRBV19	TRBJ2-2	few	CASSQGADGELFF	TGTGCCAGTAGTCAAGGGGCAGACGGGGAGCTGTTTTTT
NA	TRBV4-3	TRBJ1-3	once	CASSQGIPGNTIYF	TGCGCCAGCAGCCAAGGGATCCCTGGAAACACCATATATTTT
NA	TRBV24-1	TRBJ1-1	NA	CATSYPGFLGNTEAFF	TGTGCCACCAGTTACCCGGGGTTCCTTGGGAACACTGAAGCTTTCTTT
TRBD1	TRBV29-1	TRBJ2-7	NA	CSVVSMTGVYEQYF	TGCAGCGTTGTTTCGATGACAGGGGTCTACGAGCAGTACTTC
NA	TRBV18	TRBJ2-2	NA	CASSPPHTGELFF	TGTGCCAGCTCACCGCCACACACCGGGGAGCTGTTTTTT
NA	TRBV7-2	TRBJ2-1	few	CASSKQLLGYNEQFF	TGTGCCAGCAGCAAACAACTACTGGGGTACAATGAGCAGTTCTTC
NA	TRBV5-1	TRBJ2-2	few	CASSLSGGELFF	TGCGCCAGCAGCTTGTCTGGCGGGGAGCTGTTTTTT
NA	TRBV29-1	TRBJ1-1	many	CSVMGGPTEAFF	TGCAGCGTGATGGGGGGCCCCACTGAAGCTTTCTTT
NA	TRBV6-5	TRBJ1-2	few	CASSYDPLNYGYTF	TGTGCCAGCAGTTACGATCCTCTGAACTATGGCTACACCTTC
NA	TRBV5-1	TRBJ1-1	NA	CASSLILGNTEAFF	TGCGCCAGCAGCTTGATTTTGGGGAACACTGAAGCTTTCTTT
NA	TRBV19	TRBJ2-1	NA	CASSKSARSRGHEQFF	TGTGCCAGTAGTAAGTCCGCCAGGTCGAGAGGCCATGAGCAGTTCTTC
NA	TRBV20-1	TRBJ1-2	many	CGGGTAANYGYTF	TGCGGCGGGGGGACCGCAGCTAACTATGGCTACACCTTC
NA	TRBV20-1	TRBJ2-5	few	CSARELTTQYF	TGCAGTGCTAGAGAGCTCACGACCCAGTACTTC
NA	TRBV6-5	TRBJ1-1	few	CASSYSFRRGTEAFF	TGTGCCAGCAGTTACTCGTTTCGGCGCGGCACTGAAGCTTTCTTT
NA	TRBV6-1	TRBJ1-1	NA	CASSEVGENTEAFF	TGTGCCAGCAGTGAGGTGGGGGAGAACACTGAAGCTTTCTTT
TRBD2	TRBV2	TRBJ2-7	NA	CASTTSGSNEQYF	TGTGCCAGCACCACTAGCGGGAGTAACGAGCAGTACTTC
NA	TRBV29-1	TRBJ2-3	few	CSVESWTTMGTQYF	TGCAGCGTTGAATCTTGGACCACGATGGGTACGCAGTATTTT
NA	TRBV29-1	TRBJ2-2	many	CSVELRGAGNTGELFF	TGCAGCGTTGAGCTAAGGGGGGCGGGGAACACCGGGGAGCTGTTTTTT
NA	TRBV2	TRBJ1-6	many	CASSQTGYNSPLHF	TGTGCCAGCAGTCAAACAGGGTATAATTCACCCCTCCACTTT